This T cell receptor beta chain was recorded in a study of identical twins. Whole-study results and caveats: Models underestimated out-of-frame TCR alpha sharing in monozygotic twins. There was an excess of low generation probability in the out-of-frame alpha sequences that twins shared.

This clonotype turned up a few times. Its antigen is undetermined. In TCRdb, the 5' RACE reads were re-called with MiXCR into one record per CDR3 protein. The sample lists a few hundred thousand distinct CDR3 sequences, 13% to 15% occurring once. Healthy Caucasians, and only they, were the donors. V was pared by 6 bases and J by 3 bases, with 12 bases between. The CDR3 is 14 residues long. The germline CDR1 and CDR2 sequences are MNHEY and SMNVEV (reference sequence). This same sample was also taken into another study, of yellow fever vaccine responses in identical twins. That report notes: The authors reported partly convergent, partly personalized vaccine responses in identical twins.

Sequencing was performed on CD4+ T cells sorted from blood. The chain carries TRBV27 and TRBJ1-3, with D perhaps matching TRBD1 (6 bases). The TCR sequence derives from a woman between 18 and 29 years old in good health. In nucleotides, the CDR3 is TGTGCCAGCAGACCAGGGGTTGGTGGAAACACCATATATTTT. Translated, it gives CASRPGVGGNTIYF.